The T cell receptor beta chain under discussion was sequenced for a study of cytomegalovirus exposure and HLA in healthy donors. Points from the study as a whole: The authors judged a highly shared variant cluster likely a sequencing artifact. Specificity for CMV antigens was confirmed in vitro for three of the CMV-associated chains.

The CDR3 has 17 amino acids. J was trimmed by 3 bases and V by 0 bases; bases with no gene match: 8. CDR1 and CDR2 (germline): SGHTS, YDEGEE. The PCR was carried out with 60 Vbeta primers and 13 Jbeta primers. TCRdb's copy holds only in-frame clones and misses some; the assay was immunoSEQ multiplex PCR. The sample totals about 190,000 clones. To note about this clone: Its cognate antigen is unknown.

Sequencing was carried out using PBMCs. The TCR sequence derives from a woman younger than 45 in good health and CMV-seropositive. The chain has TRBV5-8 and TRBJ2-3; 9 nucleotides align to TRBD2. The CDR3 region is CASSLGASGVVTDTQYF. In nucleotides, the CDR3 is TGTGCCAGCAGCTTGGGGGCTAGCGGGGTCGTAACAGATACGCAGTATTTT. The variable domain in full, completed from reference TRBV5-8 and TRBJ2-3, reads EAGVTQSPTHLIKTRGQQATLRCSPISGHTSVYWYQQALGLGLQFLLWYDEGEERNRGNFPPRFSGRQFPNYSSELNVNALELEDSALYLCASSLGASGVVTDTQYFGPGTRLTVL.